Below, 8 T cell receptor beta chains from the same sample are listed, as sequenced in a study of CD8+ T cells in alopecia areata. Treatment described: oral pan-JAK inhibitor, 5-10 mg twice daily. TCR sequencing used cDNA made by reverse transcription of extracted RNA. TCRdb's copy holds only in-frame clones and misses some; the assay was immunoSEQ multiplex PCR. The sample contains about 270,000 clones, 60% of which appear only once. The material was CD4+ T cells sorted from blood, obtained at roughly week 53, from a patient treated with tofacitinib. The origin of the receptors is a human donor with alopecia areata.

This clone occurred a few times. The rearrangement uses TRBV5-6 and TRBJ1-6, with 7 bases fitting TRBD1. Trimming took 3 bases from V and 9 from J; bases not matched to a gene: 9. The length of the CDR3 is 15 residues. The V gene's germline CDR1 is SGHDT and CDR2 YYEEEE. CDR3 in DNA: TGTGCCAGCAGCTCCTTACAGGGGCATGGTTCACCCCTCCACTTT. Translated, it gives CASSSLQGHGSPLHF.

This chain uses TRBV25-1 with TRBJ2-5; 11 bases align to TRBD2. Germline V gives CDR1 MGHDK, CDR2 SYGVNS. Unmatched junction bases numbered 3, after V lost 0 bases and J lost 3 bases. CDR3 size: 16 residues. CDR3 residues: CASSEYLAGGEETQYF. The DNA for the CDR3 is TGTGCCAGCAGTGAATATCTAGCGGGGGGCGAAGAGACCCAGTACTTC.

CDR3 protein: CASSTRPPRGGEFSTEAFF. As DNA, the CDR3 is TGTGCCAGCAGCACTCGCCCTCCCCGGGGGGGAGAGTTCTCCACTGAAGCTTTCTTT. V and J are TRBV7-6 and TRBJ1-1; D may be TRBD1 (5 bases). CDR3 size: 19 residues. Germline CDR1 is SGHVS and CDR2 is FNYEAQ. V gave up 5 bases and J gave up 4 bases, with 29 bases separating them.

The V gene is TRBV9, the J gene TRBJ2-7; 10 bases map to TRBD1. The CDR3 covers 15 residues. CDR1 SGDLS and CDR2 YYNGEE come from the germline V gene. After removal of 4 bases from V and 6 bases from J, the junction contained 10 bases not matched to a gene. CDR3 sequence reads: CASSIQGQGIGEQYF. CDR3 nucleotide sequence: TGTGCCAGCAGCATACAGGGACAGGGGATCGGCGAGCAGTACTTC.

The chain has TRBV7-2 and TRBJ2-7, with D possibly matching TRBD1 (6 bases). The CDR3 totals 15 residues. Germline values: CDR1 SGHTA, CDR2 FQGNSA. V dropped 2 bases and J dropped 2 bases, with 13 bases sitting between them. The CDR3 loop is CASSLIGQGTYEQYF. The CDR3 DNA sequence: TGTGCCAGCAGCTTAATAGGGCAGGGGACCTACGAGCAGTACTTC.

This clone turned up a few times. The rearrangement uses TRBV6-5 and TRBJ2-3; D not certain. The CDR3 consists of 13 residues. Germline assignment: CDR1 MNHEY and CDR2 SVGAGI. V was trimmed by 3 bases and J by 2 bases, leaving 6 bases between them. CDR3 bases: TGTGCCAGCAGTTATTTTGTCACAGATACGCAGTATTTT. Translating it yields CASSYFVTDTQYF.

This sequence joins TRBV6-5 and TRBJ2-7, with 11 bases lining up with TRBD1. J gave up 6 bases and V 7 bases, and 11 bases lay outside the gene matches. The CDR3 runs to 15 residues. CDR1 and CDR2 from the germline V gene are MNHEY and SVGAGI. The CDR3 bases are TGTGCCAGCAACCTGGGACAGGGGGTCCCCGGCGAGCAGTACTTC. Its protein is CASNLGQGVPGEQYF.

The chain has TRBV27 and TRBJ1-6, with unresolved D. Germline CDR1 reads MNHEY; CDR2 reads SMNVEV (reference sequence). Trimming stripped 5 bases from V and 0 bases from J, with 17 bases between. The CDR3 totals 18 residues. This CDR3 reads CASSTGRTESSYNSPLHF. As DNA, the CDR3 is TGTGCCAGCAGTACCGGGAGGACGGAGAGCTCCTATAATTCACCCCTCCACTTT.